The 21 T cell receptor beta chains listed next were all sequenced from one sample in a study of PD-L1 blockade in urothelial cancer. Generated by immunoSEQ multiplex PCR, the TCRdb table keeps only in-frame clones and is missing some. The table has under 60,000 clones, around 87% seen once; the top ten hold roughly 10%. Regarding time point: peripheral blood 6 weeks after treatment start. The material was PBMCs, obtained around atezolizumab (anti-PD-L1) treatment. These receptors were taken from a man in his sixties with urothelial cancer.

The V and J genes are TRBV7-3 and TRBJ2-5; 9 positions agree with TRBD2. With 2 bases clipped from V and 1 base from J, the junction kept 8 bases outside the gene matches. This CDR3 is 17 amino acids long. Germline V gives CDR1 SGHTA, CDR2 FQGTGA. The CDR3 region has the DNA TGTGCCAGCAGCTTAGGTCTAGCGGGGAGATCCCAAGAGACCCAGTACTTC. Translation: CASSLGLAGRSQETQYF.

The chain joins TRBV5-1 to TRBJ2-7; D may be TRBD2 (5 bases). This CDR3 is built from 15 residues. CDR1 and CDR2 (germline): SGHRS, YFSETQ. V shed 1 base and J shed 0 bases, with 11 bases lying between them. CDR3 nucleotide sequence: TGCGCCAGCAGCTTGAGGCCGGGGAGCTCCTACGAGCAGTACTTC. Translating it yields CASSLRPGSSYEQYF.

The chain is built from TRBV11-2 and TRBJ1-1, with unresolved D. There are 15 residues in the CDR3. Germline values: CDR1 SGHAT, CDR2 FQNNGV. Trimming took off 1 base at V and 0 bases at J, with 9 bases between the two ends. DNA for the CDR3: TGTGCCAGCAGCTTAGGTTGGCCGCTGAACACTGAAGCTTTCTTT. Amino acids: CASSLGWPLNTEAFF. Full variable domain (remainder filled in from reference TRBV11-2 and TRBJ1-1): EAGVAQSPRYKIIEKRQSVAFWCNPISGHATLYWYQQILGQGPKLLIQFQNNGVVDDSQLPKDRFSAERLKGVDSTLKIQPAKLEDSAVYLCASSLGWPLNTEAFFGQGTRLTVV.

This rearrangement joins TRBV21-1 to TRBJ2-7; the D segment call TRBD1 is taken from the table without a DNA check. TRBV21-1 is given as a pseudogene. CDR3 length: 14 amino acids. As DNA, the CDR3 is TGTGCCAGCAGCAACCTAACAGGGTCCTACGAGCAGTACTTC. Residues: CASSNLTGSYEQYF.

The gene calls are TRBV6-4 and TRBJ2-1, with 7 bases that match TRBD2. CDR1 and CDR2 from the germline V gene are MRHNA and SNTAGT. The V and J ends lost 6 bases and 0 bases, in that order; junction bases with no gene match: 8. The CDR3 consists of 16 residues. The CDR3 spells CASRPRLAPSYNEQFF. DNA of the CDR3: TGTGCCAGCAGACCCCGACTAGCACCCTCCTACAATGAGCAGTTCTTC.

This rearrangement joins TRBV27 to TRBJ1-1; weak D call: TRBD1 (5 bases). Germline-derived CDR1 and CDR2 are MNHEY and SMNVEV (reference sequence). Trimming left V 6 bases short and J 1 base short, with 15 bases between. CDR3 length: 15 amino acids. CDR3 coding DNA: TGTGCCAGCAGCTTGAGGTACAGGCCGAACACTGAAGCTTTCTTT. Translated, it gives CASSLRYRPNTEAFF.

Comment on this clone: Mismatch with germline at one junction end may stem from a read error. This rearrangement joins TRBV4-1 to TRBJ1-1; weak D call: TRBD1 (6 bases). This CDR3 is 15 amino acids long. The germline V gene has CDR1 MGHRA and CDR2 YSYEKL. CDR3 nucleotides: TGCGCTAGCAGCCAAGCGGGAGGGGGGAGCACTGAAGCTTTCTTT. It specifies CASSQAGGGSTEAFF.

CDR3 amino acids: CSVETTGLARETQYF. CDR3 in DNA: TGCAGCGTTGAAACAACGGGACTAGCCAGAGAGACCCAGTACTTC. The chain is built from TRBV29-1 and TRBJ2-5, with 9 bases aligning to TRBD2. This CDR3 contains 15 residues. The trim removed 2 bases at V and 4 bases at J, leaving 8 bases unmatched. Germline V gives CDR1 SQVTM, CDR2 ANQGSEA.

This chain connects TRBV6-4 to TRBJ2-1; 8 nucleotides line up with TRBD2. Germline lookup yields CDR1 MRHNA and CDR2 SNTAGT. J gave up 5 bases and V 3 bases, and 6 bases lay outside the gene matches. CDR3 length equals 15 residues. As DNA, the CDR3 is TGTGCCAGCAGTGAGAACGGGGGGGACAACAATGAGCAGTTCTTC. Protein sequence: CASSENGGDNNEQFF.

The V gene is TRBV10-3, the J gene TRBJ2-2, with TRBD1 identical over 9 bases. This CDR3 has 14 amino acids. Germline-derived CDR1 and CDR2 are ENHRY and SYGVKD. Trimming removed 6 bases from V and 4 bases from J; junction bases left unmatched: 3. Written as DNA, the CDR3 is TGTGCCATCAGGACAGGGGGTTCCACCGGGGAGCTGTTTTTT. Translation gives CAIRTGGSTGELFF.

The chain employs TRBV4-1 and TRBJ1-1; no clear D. This CDR3 is 14 amino acids long. Trimming removed 0 bases from V and 7 bases from J, with 12 bases in between. Germline V gene data show CDR1 as MGHRA and CDR2 as YSYEKL. The CDR3 loop is CASSQDSGLFEAFF. CDR3 DNA: TGCGCCAGCAGCCAAGACTCCGGACTCTTTGAAGCTTTCTTT.

This clone was observed a few times. The genes are TRBV30 and TRBJ2-5, with unresolved D. Germline values: CDR1 GTSNPN, CDR2 SVGIG (reference sequence). V lost 1 base and J 4 bases, leaving 7 bases between the germline ends. The length of the CDR3 is 12 residues. CDR3 in DNA: TGTGCCTGGAGTGAAGTTAGAGAGACCCAGTACTTC. The encoded protein is CAWSEVRETQYF.

J is TRBJ1-3 and V is TRBV30, with D uncertain. Germline V gives CDR1 GTSNPN, CDR2 SVGIG (reference sequence). The CDR3 has 15 residues. Trimming left V 3 bases short and J 4 bases short, with 16 bases between. The CDR3 bases are TGTGCCTGGAGCCGAGCCCCCGAGGCGGGAAACACCATATATTTT. The encoded protein is CAWSRAPEAGNTIYF.

A single count supports this clone. The chain joins TRBV7-6 to TRBJ1-6; no reliable D call. CDR1 is SGHVS, CDR2 FNYEAQ, per germline. The CDR3 is 12 residues long. V was clipped by 8 bases and J by 10 bases, with 12 bases between them. CDR3 sequence reads: CASSHENSPLHF. CDR3 coding DNA: TGTGCCAGCTCCCACGAGAACTCACCCCTCCACTTT.

The V call is TRBV4-1, the J call TRBJ1-2, with TRBD1 matching over 8 bases. Looked up from germline, CDR1 is MGHRA and CDR2 is YSYEKL. V shed 3 bases and J 5 bases; nucleotides not matched to a gene: 8. The CDR3 covers 15 residues. CDR3 coding DNA: TGCGCCAGCAGCCAGGGCGACAGGGGTATTTATGGCTACACCTTC. It yields the protein CASSQGDRGIYGYTF.

The CDR3 region has the DNA TGTGCCAGCAGCGTACAGGCTAGCGCCAACTACGAGCAGTACTTC. Its protein is CASSVQASANYEQYF. V is TRBV9 and J is TRBJ2-7; the D gene is possibly TRBD2 (6 bases). Trimming removed 1 base at V and 3 bases at J, with 14 bases between. The CDR3 runs 15 residues. From germline, CDR1 is SGDLS and CDR2 YYNGEE. Full variable domain (remainder filled in from reference TRBV9 and TRBJ2-7): DSGVTQTPKHLITATGQRVTLRCSPRSGDLSVYWYQQSLDQGLQFLIQYYNGEERAKGNILERFSAQQFPDLHSELNLSSLELGDSALYFCASSVQASANYEQYFGPGTRLTVT.

The genes are TRBV7-9 and TRBJ2-6, with D unresolved. Looked up from germline, CDR1 is SEHNR and CDR2 is FQNEAQ (reference sequence). The CDR3 spans 16 residues. The V gene lost 3 bases and the J gene lost 2 bases, with 11 bases spanning the gap. This chain's CDR3 is CASSFNGLTGANVLTF. The CDR3 bases are TGTGCCAGCAGCTTTAATGGCCTTACTGGGGCCAACGTCCTGACTTTC.

The chain carries TRBV9 and TRBJ2-4; D gene unclear. There are 13 residues in the CDR3. Germline CDR1 reads SGDLS; CDR2 reads YYNGEE. Between the trimmed V and J ends, which lost 5 bases and 3 bases, there was a span of 9 bases. DNA of the CDR3: TGTGCCAGCAGTTACAATGACAAAAACATTCAGTACTTC. Protein sequence: CASSYNDKNIQYF.

V usage is TRBV5-6 and J usage is TRBJ1-2, with D unresolved. The CDR3 covers 13 residues. Germline lookup yields CDR1 SGHDT and CDR2 YYEEEE. V was trimmed by 1 base and J by 0 bases, leaving 4 bases between them. CDR3 DNA: TGTGCCAGCAGCTTGCTAACTAACTATGGCTACACCTTC. Translation gives CASSLLTNYGYTF.

The rearrangement joins TRBV5-1 to TRBJ2-7; maybe TRBD1 (6 bases). This CDR3 is 16 amino acids long. The ends were cut back, 4 bases at V and 2 bases at J, with 19 bases in the middle. The germline V gene has CDR1 SGHRS and CDR2 YFSETQ. The CDR3, as DNA: TGCGCCAGCAGCCCACAGGGCTTTCTGGGGACCTACGAGCAGTACTTC. Residues: CASSPQGFLGTYEQYF.

This clone was seen a single time. The genes are TRBV9 and TRBJ1-1; possible D gene TRBD1, 5 bases. Germline values: CDR1 SGDLS, CDR2 YYNGEE. Trimming took off 0 bases at V and 5 bases at J, with 11 bases between the two ends. The CDR3 has 14 amino acids. The CDR3 reads CASSVGGASTEAFF. DNA of the CDR3: TGTGCCAGCAGCGTAGGGGGCGCGAGTACTGAAGCTTTCTTT.